The 2 T cell receptor beta chains below were found in one sample sequenced in a study of cytomegalovirus exposure and HLA in healthy donors. The PCR was carried out with 60 Vbeta primers and 13 Jbeta primers. The data were produced by immunoSEQ multiplex PCR, yet TCRdb's version contains in-frame clones alone and is incomplete. The table shows 200,000 to 250,000 clones, with 70% to 90% occurring only once. Sequencing input: PBMCs. These receptors originate from a man aged 25-45 years in good health and CMV-seronegative.

V is TRBV2 and J is TRBJ1-2, with 7 bases matching TRBD1. The CDR3 runs to 14 residues. Losses at the gene ends were 8 bases for V and 7 bases for J; bases not matched to a gene: 13. Germline V gene data show CDR1 as SNHLY and CDR2 as FYNNEI. The CDR3 region has the DNA TGTGCCAGCTCTGACAGGGATCCCAGGGCTGGCTACACCTTC. Its translation: CASSDRDPRAGYTF.

The chain recombines TRBV2 with TRBJ1-1, with D uncertain. Germline values: CDR1 SNHLY, CDR2 FYNNEI. CDR3 length equals 15 residues. The V gene lost 3 bases and the J gene lost 0 bases, with 11 bases spanning the gap. This chain's CDR3 is CASSEAGRMNTEAFF. CDR3 in DNA: TGTGCCAGCAGTGAGGCAGGTCGGATGAACACTGAAGCTTTCTTT.